The present TCR beta chain was sequenced within a study of blood T cell repertoires in COVID-19. Study-level information: Italy, Spain and the United States were the sources of the convalescent and acute COVID-19 samples. In each case, the material was cDNA or gDNA derived from T cells, B-cell-depleted T cells, or PBMCs.

The CDR3 has 15 residues. Germline V CDR1 and CDR2: KGHSH, LQKENI. V trimming: 0 bases; J trimming: 4 bases; junction bases outside the gene matches: 5. Per the original methods: Reference gene primers were amplified, and this amplification served to estimate nucleated cell counts. Produced via immunoSEQ multiplex PCR; TCRdb's table is partial and in-frame only. V, J and clone size derive from that table, while D and trimming were established from the DNA sequence. The sample includes 150,000 to 200,000 clones, around 86% of them seen just once. Specimen: peripheral blood. This chain connects TRBV18 to TRBJ1-1; 7 bases line up with TRBD1. The source of this sequence is a man aged 50 to 60 with active or convalescent COVID-19. This CDR3 is CASSPPPAGGTEAFF. CDR3 coding DNA: TGTGCCAGCTCACCACCCCCGGCAGGGGGCACTGAAGCTTTCTTT. Complete variable domain (other parts from reference TRBV18 and TRBJ1-1): NAGVMQNPRHLVRRRGQEARLRCSPMKGHSHVYWYRQLPEEGLKFMVYLQKENIIDESGMPKERFSAEFPKEGPSILRIQQVVRGDSAAYFCASSPPPAGGTEAFFGQGTRLTVV.